These 9 T cell receptor beta chains were all obtained from the same sample, sequenced in a study of spatial heterogeneity in lung cancer. Indicated time point: sample taken at primary tumor resection. TCRdb re-derived calls from the 5' RACE reads in MiXCR, one entry per CDR3 protein. The data show more than 5,000 distinct CDR3 sequences, under 8.5% seen once. Sequencing used normal lung tissue next to the tumor, obtained at surgery. These TCRs come from a female donor with early-stage non-small cell lung cancer.

In its sample, this clonotype was seen a few times. This chain links TRBV30 with TRBJ2-5; 10 bases are a match to TRBD1. Germline trimming cut 7 bases from V and 5 bases from J; bases unmatched to any gene: 10. The CDR3 totals 14 residues. The germline V gene encodes CDR1 GTSNPN and CDR2 SVGIG (reference sequence). CDR3 DNA: TGTGCCTCCGAGACAGGGGGCCTGAGGGAGACCCAGTACTTC. Residues: CASETGGLRETQYF.

This clonotype is labeled medium-sized. V usage is TRBV7-2 and J usage is TRBJ2-2; tentatively, D is TRBD2 (6 bases). Trimming left V 5 bases short and J 4 bases short, with 17 bases between. Germline V gene data show CDR1 as SGHTA and CDR2 as FQGNSA. The CDR3 sequence is 16 residues long. CDR3 sequence reads: CASSLPRGRRTGELFF. In nucleotides, the CDR3 is TGTGCCAGCAGCCTACCACGGGGGAGACGCACCGGGGAGCTGTTTTTT.

Relative to its sample, this clonotype is medium-sized. The chain couples TRBV5-1 to TRBJ1-2; D perhaps matches TRBD1 (5 bases). From germline, CDR1 is SGHRS and CDR2 YFSETQ. V lost 2 bases, J lost 0 bases, and 17 bases lay in between. The CDR3 consists of 17 residues. The CDR3 loop reads CASSFGAELMTNYGYTF. The CDR3 DNA follows: TGCGCCAGCAGCTTTGGGGCAGAACTAATGACTAACTATGGCTACACCTTC.

This clonotype has just a few counts. The chain combines TRBV11-1 with TRBJ2-1; 10 positions match TRBD1. J was trimmed by 6 bases and V by 1 base; bases with no gene match: 9. This CDR3 spans 17 amino acids. Germline CDR1 and CDR2: SGHAT and FQDESV (reference sequence). The chain's CDR3 is CASSLGPGQGTSNEQFF. CDR3 bases: TGTGCCAGCAGCTTAGGACCGGGACAGGGGACTTCCAATGAGCAGTTCTTC.

Within the sample, this clonotype is medium-sized. This sequence joins TRBV5-1 and TRBJ1-2, with D possibly being TRBD1 (6 bases). V dropped 6 bases and J dropped 9 bases, with 24 bases sitting between them. The V gene's germline CDR1 is SGHRS and CDR2 YFSETQ. The CDR3 has 15 residues. The CDR3 spells CASNQGGGDSRRYTF. The CDR3 nucleotides are TGCGCCAGCAACCAAGGAGGGGGAGACTCAAGGCGCTACACCTTC.

Within the sample, this clonotype is medium-sized. CDR3 sequence (DNA): TGTGCCACCTTGGACAGGGCCGGACTTGAAGCTTTCTTT. This encodes CATLDRAGLEAFF. The chain carries TRBV6-5 and TRBJ1-1; 8 bases align to TRBD1. The J segment lost 7 bases and the V segment lost 10 bases, leaving 11 bases of the junction unmatched. CDR1 MNHEY and CDR2 SVGAGI come from the germline V gene. CDR3 size: 13 residues.

This clonotype came up many times. The V call is TRBV14, the J call TRBJ2-3, with D possibly called TRBD1 or TRBD2 (5 bases each). CDR1 is SGHDN, CDR2 FVKESK, per germline. V shed 1 base and J shed 2 bases, with 10 bases lying between them. The CDR3 spans 15 residues. CDR3 sequence (DNA): TGTGCCAGCAGCCAAGTGGCAGGGACCACAGATACGCAGTATTTT. It encodes CASSQVAGTTDTQYF.

This clonotype was seen at least ten times. The chain carries TRBV19 and TRBJ1-2, with 7 positions matching TRBD1. This CDR3 comprises 14 residues. Trimming at V came to 10 bases and at J to 6 bases, leaving 14 bases not matched to a gene. Germline CDR1 reads LNHDA; CDR2 reads SQIVND (reference sequence). The CDR3 bases are TGTGCCACATCAACCCACCGACAGGGAGATGGCTACACCTTC. This gives the protein CATSTHRQGDGYTF. Looking up the rest from reference TRBV19 and TRBJ1-2 gives the full variable domain: DGGITQSPKYLFRKEGQNVTLSCEQNLNHDAMYWYRQDPGQGLRLIYYSQIVNDFQKGDIAEGYSVSREKKESFPLTVTSAQKNPTAFYLCATSTHRQGDGYTFGSGTRLTVV.

The J gene is TRBJ2-3, the V gene TRBV5-1; D may correspond to TRBD1 or TRBD2 (5 bases each). The CDR3 totals 15 residues. From germline, CDR1 is SGHRS and CDR2 YFSETQ. V was cut by 2 bases and J by 1 base, with 11 bases left in between. This CDR3 reads CASSFSGQRTDTQYF. The CDR3 nucleotides read TGCGCCAGCAGCTTTTCGGGGCAGCGCACAGATACGCAGTATTTT.